Given below is one T cell receptor (beta chain) in context. This record belongs to a study of T cell changes during pregnancy in multiple sclerosis. Sequencing was performed with immunoSEQ multiplex PCR; in TCRdb, only in-frame clones are kept and a portion is missing. Here the sample spans about 70,000 clones, 85% to 95% being singletons. Sample: peripheral blood, taken in the second trimester of pregnancy. The TCR originated in a female donor in good health, enrolled as a control in a pregnancy study.

The CDR3 DNA is TGTGCCAGCACTCAAAACAGGGTAGCTGGGGCCAACGTCCTGACTTTC. Protein product: CASTQNRVAGANVLTF. The chain uses TRBV27 and TRBJ2-6; a weak D match, TRBD1 (6 bases). This CDR3 comprises 16 residues. Trimming took 7 bases from V and 2 from J, leaving 15 bases between them. Germline V gives CDR1 MNHEY, CDR2 SMNVEV (reference sequence). Looking up the rest from reference TRBV27 and TRBJ2-6 gives the full variable domain: EAQVTQNPRYLITVTGKKLTVTCSQNMNHEYMSWYRQDPGLGLRQIYYSMNVEVTDKGDVPEGYKVSRKEKRNFPLILESPSPNQTSLYFCASTQNRVAGANVLTFGAGSRLTVL.